A single sample gave rise to the 15 T cell receptor beta chains below, sequenced in a study of T cells expressing NK-cell markers. Following a re-call of the 5' RACE reads, TCRdb has one entry per CDR3 protein and lacks DNA. The table lists about 260,000 distinct CDR3 sequences. The sample taken for sequencing was blood T cells: a sorted CD56 or NKG2C T cell subset, CD4+ or CD8+ T cells, or bulk PBMC T cells (not recorded which). All receptors come from a woman between 18 and 70 years old in good health.

The chain employs TRBV7-9 and TRBJ2-3; with no DNA, the TCRdb D assignment of TRBD1 cannot be verified. Per the germline V gene, CDR1 is SEHNR and CDR2 is FQNEAQ (reference sequence). CDR3 length: 16 residues. The CDR3 region is CASSSRQGASTDTQYF.

The chain couples TRBV6-2 or TRBV6-3 to TRBJ2-7. The CDR3 loop spans 12 amino acids. The germline CDR1 and CDR2 sequences are MNHEY and SVGEGT. The CDR3 region is CASTNSGWEQYF.

The rearrangement joins TRBV3-1 to TRBJ2-1; no DNA is available, so the TRBD2 call from TCRdb remains unchecked. Germline CDR1 and CDR2: LGHDT and YNNKEL (reference sequence). CDR3 size: 16 residues. The CDR3 loop reads CASSQDGLVRRNEQFF.

This chain connects TRBV7-2 to TRBJ2-5; TCRdb designates TRBD1, a call that cannot be tested without DNA. Per germline, CDR1 SGHTA and CDR2 FQGNSA. The length of the CDR3 is 13 residues. CDR3 loop: CASSSTGEETQYF.

The J gene is TRBJ2-4, the V gene TRBV7-2; TCRdb lists TRBD1, though no DNA is available to test this call. The CDR3 totals 15 residues. Germline assignment: CDR1 SGHTA and CDR2 FQGNSA. This chain's CDR3 is CASSPKGWGKNIQYF.

The chain joins TRBV24-1 to TRBJ2-5; TCRdb proposes TRBD1, but this gene call is untestable without DNA. The germline gives CDR1 KGHDR, CDR2 SFDVKD. This CDR3 is built from 15 residues. The CDR3 loop is CATSDPGGGHWTQYF.

The rearrangement uses TRBV7-3 and TRBJ2-2; TCRdb's D call, TRBD1, is unchecked because there is no DNA. The CDR3 consists of 16 residues. Per the germline V gene, CDR1 is SGHTA and CDR2 is FQGTGA. The CDR3 spells CASRSTGGKSTGELFF.

V is TRBV24-1 and J is TRBJ2-3; lacking DNA, the TRBD1 call made by TCRdb goes unchecked. There are 16 residues in the CDR3. Germline V gene sequence: CDR1 KGHDR, CDR2 SFDVKD. CDR3 region: CATSDLRAGSADTQYF.

V is TRBV20-1 and J is TRBJ2-1; TCRdb returns TRBD2, unconfirmable since there is no DNA. Germline CDR1 is DFQATT and CDR2 is SNEGSKA (reference sequence). The CDR3 extends over 17 amino acids. The CDR3 spells CSAPGGLAGRPYNEQFF.

The chain carries TRBV15 and TRBJ2-3; TCRdb's assignment of TRBD2 cannot be checked, as there is no DNA. Germline loops: CDR1 LNHNV, CDR2 YYDKDF (reference sequence). The length of the CDR3 is 13 residues. This CDR3 is CATQAGSTDTQYF. Full variable domain (remainder filled in from reference TRBV15 and TRBJ2-3): DAMVIQNPRYQVTQFGKPVTLSCSQTLNHNVMYWYQQKSSQAPKLLFHYYDKDFNNEADTPDNFQSRRPNTSFCFLDIRSPGLGDTAMYLCATQAGSTDTQYFGPGTRLTVL.

The chain uses TRBV12-3 or TRBV12-4 and TRBJ2-7; checking the TCRdb D call of TRBD1 is not possible without DNA. This CDR3 is 14 amino acids long. The CDR3 protein is CASSLGQGVLEQYF.

The chain links TRBV7-2 to TRBJ2-3; lacking DNA, the TRBD2 call made by TCRdb goes unchecked. CDR3 length equals 13 residues. CDR1 is SGHTA, CDR2 FQGNSA, per germline. This chain's CDR3 is CATAGGPPDTQYF.

V usage is TRBV20-1 and J usage is TRBJ2-5; the TCRdb call, TRBD2, lacks DNA for checking. The CDR3 loop spans 16 amino acids. In germline, CDR1 is DFQATT, CDR2 SNEGSKA (reference sequence). This CDR3 is CSARDSKRGHQETQYF.

The V call is TRBV6-2 or TRBV6-3, the J call TRBJ1-5; lacking DNA, the TRBD1 call made by TCRdb goes unchecked. Looked up from germline, CDR1 is MNHEY and CDR2 is SVGEGT. The CDR3 spans 15 residues. The CDR3 loop is CASNSPTDSNQPQHF.

V usage is TRBV19 and J usage is TRBJ2-3; TCRdb selects TRBD1, and the lack of DNA leaves this call unchecked. Germline CDR1 reads LNHDA; CDR2 reads SQIVND (reference sequence). The CDR3 runs 15 residues. The CDR3 region is CASSIFGTGVDTQYF.